This T cell receptor (beta chain) comes out of a study of blood T cell repertoires in COVID-19. Study in general: Nucleic acid was either cDNA or gDNA, and it came from T cells, B-cell-depleted T cells, or PBMCs.

Original methodology: From reference gene primer amplification, estimates of nucleated cell counts were derived. Clones were sequenced by immunoSEQ multiplex PCR, and TCRdb holds only the in-frame ones, with some missing. V and J calls plus clone size are reproduced from that table; the DNA served to infer D and trimming. Of 200,000 to 250,000 clones in the sample, 88% were seen once. The V gene's germline CDR1 is SGHNT and CDR2 YYREEE (reference sequence). V shed 2 bases and J 0 bases; nucleotides not matched to a gene: 3. The CDR3 has 16 amino acids. This TCR was recovered from a woman aged 25 to 45 who had recovered from COVID-19. The rearrangement uses TRBV5-4 and TRBJ1-3; 9 bases fit TRBD1. The specimen sequenced was PBMCs or T cells enriched from blood (not recorded which). CDR3 sequence reads: CASSLDRGNSGNTIYF. CDR3 DNA sequence: TGTGCCAGCAGCTTAGACAGGGGGAACTCTGGAAACACCATATATTTT.